The 13 T cell receptor beta chains below come from one sample, sequenced in a study of cytomegalovirus exposure and HLA in healthy donors. The repertoire was sequenced with immunoSEQ multiplex PCR; TCRdb's copy has only in-frame clones and lacks some. The table lists about 360,000 clones, roughly 85% of them singletons. The sequencing sample was made of PBMCs. The receptors here all came from a woman between 18 and 30 years old in good health and CMV-seronegative.

The chain recombines TRBV27 with TRBJ2-2; D gene unclear. Germline values: CDR1 MNHEY, CDR2 SMNVEV (reference sequence). Deletions cut 5 bases from V and 5 bases from J, with 9 bases between. This CDR3 is 13 amino acids long. The CDR3 sequence: CASSLGMTGELFF. The CDR3 DNA is TGTGCCAGCAGTCTTGGCATGACCGGGGAGCTGTTTTTT.

The rearrangement links TRBV19 to TRBJ1-2, with D tentatively TRBD1 (5 bases). Between the trimmed V and J ends, which lost 9 bases and 2 bases, there was a span of 22 bases. This CDR3 spans 16 amino acids. CDR1 is LNHDA and CDR2 is SQIVND in the germline V gene (reference sequence). The CDR3 region is CASTPTGRTTNYGYTF. In DNA form, the CDR3 reads TGTGCCAGCACCCCCACTGGGAGGACAACCAACTATGGCTACACCTTC.

This clone has only one observation. This chain uses TRBV7-4 with TRBJ1-2; TRBD1 aligns across 12 bases. Germline loops: CDR1 SGHVT, CDR2 SQSDAQ. V was clipped by 0 bases and J by 6 bases; unmatched bases: 5. This CDR3 has 16 amino acids. The CDR3, as DNA: TGTGCCAGCAGCTTAGCGATGGGACAGGGGGCGGATGGCTACACCTTC. Translated: CASSLAMGQGADGYTF.

This clone was seen a few times. This rearrangement joins TRBV28 to TRBJ1-6; TRBD1 matches at 7 bases. V gave up 6 bases and J gave up 6 bases; unmatched junction bases: 8. This CDR3 region has 15 residues. Germline CDR1 MDHEN, CDR2 SYDVKM. CDR3: CASRQRGTANSPLHF. The CDR3 coding sequence is TGTGCCAGCAGGCAAAGAGGGACAGCTAATTCACCCCTCCACTTT.

As concerns this clone: The same CDR3 also results from other DNA sequences found in this sample. CDR3 sequence: CASSMTGGGEQYF. The CDR3 DNA reads TGTGCCAGCAGTATGACAGGGGGTGGAGAGCAGTACTTC. The chain combines TRBV27 with TRBJ2-7, with TRBD1 matching over 9 bases. V shed 5 bases, J shed 7 bases, and the junction held 6 bases outside the gene matches. In germline, CDR1 is MNHEY, CDR2 SMNVEV (reference sequence). There are 13 residues in the CDR3.

This clone was seen just once. The chain couples TRBV7-8 to TRBJ1-1; TRBD1 is a possible D gene (6 bases). In germline, CDR1 is SGHVS, CDR2 FQNEAQ. The CDR3 runs to 17 residues. V lost 5 bases to trimming and J lost 3 bases, with 22 bases between them. Here the CDR3 DNA reads TGTGCCAGCAGCCTTACCGGGACACCCGCTCGCCACACTGAAGCTTTCTTT. Encoded protein: CASSLTGTPARHTEAFF.

The J gene is TRBJ1-5, the V gene TRBV7-9, with D possibly matching TRBD1 (5 bases). The CDR3 has 12 residues. CDR1 and CDR2 (germline): SEHNR, FQNEAQ (reference sequence). V was cut by 5 bases and J by 5 bases, with 7 bases left in between. CDR3 sequence reads: CASSTRDQPQHF. As DNA, the CDR3 is TGTGCCAGCAGCACCAGGGATCAGCCCCAGCATTTT.

The chain joins TRBV5-5 to TRBJ1-4, with D perhaps matching TRBD1 (6 bases). The V end was cut by 4 bases, the J end by 8 bases, with 18 bases between. From germline, CDR1 is SGHKS and CDR2 YYEKEE (reference sequence). The CDR3 is 15 residues long. CDR3 sequence (DNA): TGTGCCAGCAGCCACGCAACAGGGAGCGAAGAAAAACTGTTTTTT. Translating gives CASSHATGSEEKLFF.

This chain uses TRBV25-1 with TRBJ2-7; TRBD1 aligns across 8 bases. Germline-derived CDR1 and CDR2 are MGHDK and SYGVNS. This CDR3 is built from 14 residues. The trim removed 6 bases at V and 2 bases at J, leaving 6 bases unmatched. CDR3 protein: CASRDRVLPYEQYF. CDR3 nucleotide sequence: TGTGCCAGCAGGGACAGGGTCCTGCCCTACGAGCAGTACTTC.

This sequence joins TRBV4-2 and TRBJ1-5; D perhaps matches TRBD1 (5 bases). CDR1 is LGHNA and CDR2 is YNFKEQ in the germline V gene. The ends were cut back, 0 bases at V and 3 bases at J, with 12 bases in the middle. This CDR3 is 16 amino acids long. In DNA, the CDR3 is TGTGCCAGCAGCCAAGATCCAGGGCTCGTCAATCAGCCCCAGCATTTT. Translating it yields CASSQDPGLVNQPQHF.

The chain has TRBV10-3 and TRBJ1-2, with 10 bases aligning to TRBD1. The CDR3 is 16 amino acids. V shed 5 bases, J shed 0 bases, and the junction held 6 bases outside the gene matches. Germline values: CDR1 ENHRY, CDR2 SYGVKD. CDR3 nucleotides: TGTGCCATCAGTCCAGGACAGGGGGAACCTAACTATGGCTACACCTTC. Amino acid sequence: CAISPGQGEPNYGYTF.

The chain uses TRBV6-5 and TRBJ1-2, with TRBD1 matching over 7 bases. Germline V gene sequence: CDR1 MNHEY, CDR2 SVGAGI. V dropped 2 bases and J dropped 8; count of bases not matched to a gene: 8. The CDR3 totals 14 residues. This CDR3 is CASSYEQGPGGYTF. The CDR3 DNA reads as TGTGCCAGCAGTTACGAACAGGGGCCGGGAGGCTACACCTTC.

The J gene is TRBJ1-6, the V gene TRBV27; tentative D call: TRBD1 (6 bases). This CDR3 is 16 amino acids long. V lost 5 bases and J lost 7, with 18 bases in between. The germline gives CDR1 MNHEY, CDR2 SMNVEV (reference sequence). The CDR3 region is CASSNRAQGNNSPLHF. In nucleotides, the CDR3 is TGTGCCAGCAGTAACCGGGCACAGGGTAACAATTCACCCCTCCACTTT.